The rows below give T cell receptor beta chains drawn from one sample of a study of OX40 agonist ivuxolimab in advanced cancers. The protocol was immunoSEQ multiplex PCR, while the TCRdb copy is restricted to in-frame clones and leaves out a portion. In the table there are 37,000 or so clones, roughly 78% of which are singletons. The sample consisted of CD4+ or CD8+ T cells sorted from blood, taken in a trial of the OX40 agonist ivuxolimab. These receptors were taken from an adult with an advanced solid tumor such as melanoma, head and neck, liver or kidney cancer. Both conserved end residues are part of each CDR3. The order of the fields is CDR3 DNA, CDR3 protein, V gene, D gene, clone size, J gene. A D gene is named only where the DNA matches it firmly. A row's size may be missing; if present it is once, few, many or a size class.

CDR3nt: TGTGCCAGCAACAGACACAAAAACATTCAGTACTTC
CDR3aa: CASNRHKNIQYF
v_gene: TRBV6-1
d_gene: .
abundance: .
j_gene: TRBJ2-4

CDR3nt: TGTGCCTGGAGCCCCCGGACAGGGAGGGCTAATGAAAAACTGTTTTTT
CDR3aa: CAWSPRTGRANEKLFF
v_gene: TRBV30
d_gene: TRBD1
abundance: .
j_gene: TRBJ1-4

CDR3nt: TGTGCCAGCAGCCCCCGCAACGGGGCGGAGACCCAGTACTTC
CDR3aa: CASSPRNGAETQYF
v_gene: TRBV7-2
d_gene: .
abundance: .
j_gene: TRBJ2-5

CDR3nt: TGCGCCAGCAGTGAGGGGTCCAGCTTGGGCACTGAAGCTTTCTTT
CDR3aa: CASSEGSSLGTEAFF
v_gene: TRBV10-2
d_gene: .
abundance: .
j_gene: TRBJ1-1

CDR3nt: TGTGCCAGCAGCATAACGACAGGGTCGAATGAGCAGTTCTTC
CDR3aa: CASSITTGSNEQFF
v_gene: TRBV9
d_gene: TRBD1
abundance: .
j_gene: TRBJ2-1

CDR3nt: TGTGCCAGCAGTTACGACGGATCCAAAAGCACTGAAGCTTTCTTT
CDR3aa: CASSYDGSKSTEAFF
v_gene: TRBV6-6
d_gene: .
abundance: once
j_gene: TRBJ1-1

CDR3nt: TGTGCCAGCAGCTTGACACCGAACACTGAAGCTTTCTTT
CDR3aa: CASSLTPNTEAFF
v_gene: TRBV5-4
d_gene: .
abundance: .
j_gene: TRBJ1-1

CDR3nt: TGCGCCAGCAGACAACAGGGTACATCCTACGAGCAGTACTTC
CDR3aa: CASRQQGTSYEQYF
v_gene: TRBV5-1
d_gene: .
abundance: few
j_gene: TRBJ2-7

CDR3nt: TGTGCCAGCAAGGCAGGGGGGGGCTATGGCTACACCTTC
CDR3aa: CASKAGGGYGYTF
v_gene: TRBV6-1
d_gene: TRBD1
abundance: few
j_gene: TRBJ1-2

CDR3nt: TGTGCCATCAGGGGGGACAGGGATACCAAAGAGACCCAGTACTTC
CDR3aa: CAIRGDRDTKETQYF
v_gene: TRBV10-3
d_gene: TRBD1
abundance: .
j_gene: TRBJ2-5

CDR3nt: TGTGCCAGCCGGGGGGCGGATCCTACCTACGAGCAGTACTTC
CDR3aa: CASRGADPTYEQYF
v_gene: TRBV4-2
d_gene: .
abundance: .
j_gene: TRBJ2-7

CDR3nt: TGTGCCAGCAGTATACCAGGAAAAGCTTTCTTT
CDR3aa: CASSIPGKAFF
v_gene: TRBV28
d_gene: .
abundance: .
j_gene: TRBJ1-1

CDR3nt: TGTGCCAGCAGTCTACCGGGACAGGGGAGAGAGACCCAGTACTTC
CDR3aa: CASSLPGQGRETQYF
v_gene: TRBV6-6
d_gene: TRBD1
abundance: .
j_gene: TRBJ2-5

CDR3nt: TGTGCCAGCACCGAAAATCCTTCTAGTGAAGCTTTCTTT
CDR3aa: CASTENPSSEAFF
v_gene: TRBV2
d_gene: .
abundance: once
j_gene: TRBJ1-1

CDR3nt: TGTGCCAGCTCAGTCTACGGACAGGGGGAGACCCAGTACTTC
CDR3aa: CASSVYGQGETQYF
v_gene: TRBV18
d_gene: TRBD1
abundance: .
j_gene: TRBJ2-5

CDR3nt: TGTGCCAGCAGTGCTTCAGGGGGAGGGCCCTATGGCTACACCTTC
CDR3aa: CASSASGGGPYGYTF
v_gene: TRBV6-1
d_gene: TRBD1
abundance: .
j_gene: TRBJ1-2

CDR3nt: TGTGCCAGCAGCCGGACAGGTTTAGGTTCACCCCTCCACTTT
CDR3aa: CASSRTGLGSPLHF
v_gene: TRBV7-9
d_gene: TRBD1
abundance: .
j_gene: TRBJ1-6

CDR3nt: TGTGCCAGCAGCTTGTCGGGACAGGGGGCCTACGAGCAGTACTTC
CDR3aa: CASSLSGQGAYEQYF
v_gene: TRBV5-5
d_gene: TRBD1
abundance: .
j_gene: TRBJ2-7

CDR3nt: TGTGCCAGCTCACAACAGGAATATAATTCACCCCTCCACTTT
CDR3aa: CASSQQEYNSPLHF
v_gene: TRBV18
d_gene: .
abundance: .
j_gene: TRBJ1-6

CDR3nt: TGTGCCAGCAGTTCTCCTGAGGGCAGTTATAGCAATCAGCCCCAGCATTTT
CDR3aa: CASSSPEGSYSNQPQHF
v_gene: TRBV28
d_gene: .
abundance: few
j_gene: TRBJ1-5

CDR3nt: TGTGCCATCAGTGAGTCGACAGGCAAGCCTTACAGGCAGTACTTC
CDR3aa: CAISESTGKPYRQYF
v_gene: TRBV10-3
d_gene: .
abundance: .
j_gene: TRBJ2-7

CDR3nt: TGTGCCAGCAGTTTGGGGGGGGCAGATACGCAGTATTTT
CDR3aa: CASSLGGADTQYF
v_gene: TRBV28
d_gene: TRBD2
abundance: .
j_gene: TRBJ2-3

CDR3nt: TGTGCCAGTAGTATAGGTCGGGGTAGAAACAATGAGCAGTTCTTC
CDR3aa: CASSIGRGRNNEQFF
v_gene: TRBV19
d_gene: .
abundance: .
j_gene: TRBJ2-1

CDR3nt: TGTGCCAGCAGTGAACTAACCGGGACCTATAGCAATCAGCCCCAGCATTTT
CDR3aa: CASSELTGTYSNQPQHF
v_gene: TRBV28
d_gene: .
abundance: .
j_gene: TRBJ1-5

CDR3nt: TGTGCCAGCAGCTTAGCCGGGACTAGCGTGGCAGATACGCAGTATTTT
CDR3aa: CASSLAGTSVADTQYF
v_gene: TRBV7-8
d_gene: TRBD2
abundance: few
j_gene: TRBJ2-3

CDR3nt: TGTGCCAGCAGCTACGGGACTAGCGGGGGGCTCAAAGAGACCCAGTACTTC
CDR3aa: CASSYGTSGGLKETQYF
v_gene: TRBV11-2
d_gene: TRBD2
abundance: .
j_gene: TRBJ2-5

CDR3nt: TGTGCCAGCAGCTTAAGCACGTCGGGGGCTGAAGCTTTCTTT
CDR3aa: CASSLSTSGAEAFF
v_gene: TRBV7-9
d_gene: .
abundance: .
j_gene: TRBJ1-1

CDR3nt: TGTGCCAGTAATACTAACAGGGGCACCGGGGAGCTGCTTTTT
CDR3aa: CASNTNRGTGELLF
v_gene: TRBV19
d_gene: TRBD1
abundance: .
j_gene: TRBJ2-2

CDR3nt: TGTGCCAGCAGCCAAGAATTAGGGTTCAACACCGGGGAGCTGTTTTTT
CDR3aa: CASSQELGFNTGELFF
v_gene: TRBV14
d_gene: .
abundance: .
j_gene: TRBJ2-2

CDR3nt: TGTGCCTGGAGTGTAGGGGTGAGGAGGAGACAAGAGACCCAGTACTTC
CDR3aa: CAWSVGVRRRQETQYF
v_gene: TRBV30
d_gene: .
abundance: .
j_gene: TRBJ2-5

CDR3nt: TGTGCCAGCAGCTTAGACAGGGAGGGCTATGGCTACACCTTC
CDR3aa: CASSLDREGYGYTF
v_gene: TRBV7-8
d_gene: .
abundance: .
j_gene: TRBJ1-2

CDR3nt: TGTGCCAGCAGCCGAAGCACAGATACGCAGTATTTT
CDR3aa: CASSRSTDTQYF
v_gene: TRBV7-8
d_gene: .
abundance: .
j_gene: TRBJ2-3

CDR3nt: TGTGCCTGGGGTACTTGGACTAGCGGGACGTACGAGCAGTACTTC
CDR3aa: CAWGTWTSGTYEQYF
v_gene: TRBV30
d_gene: TRBD2
abundance: .
j_gene: TRBJ2-7

CDR3nt: TGTGCCAGCTCACCGTACCAAGAGACCCAGTACTTC
CDR3aa: CASSPYQETQYF
v_gene: TRBV18
d_gene: .
abundance: .
j_gene: TRBJ2-5

CDR3nt: TGTGCCAGCAGTCCCGGGGGGGTCCCCCTCCACTTT
CDR3aa: CASSPGGVPLHF
v_gene: TRBV6-6
d_gene: .
abundance: once
j_gene: TRBJ1-6

CDR3nt: TGCGCCAGCCGAGGGGGCTCCACAGATACGCAGTATTTT
CDR3aa: CASRGGSTDTQYF
v_gene: TRBV5-1
d_gene: TRBD1
abundance: .
j_gene: TRBJ2-3

CDR3nt: TGTGCCAGCATACCGACTTTGCAGGGGCGGGCTTTCTTT
CDR3aa: CASIPTLQGRAFF
v_gene: TRBV6-1
d_gene: .
abundance: few
j_gene: TRBJ1-1

CDR3nt: TGTGCCAGCAGCCAGAAGAAGACCGCAATGGTTTCTGGTGAGCAGTTCTTC
CDR3aa: CASSQKKTAMVSGEQFF
v_gene: TRBV11-3
d_gene: .
abundance: .
j_gene: TRBJ2-1

CDR3nt: TGTGCCAGCAGTCCGTCGCGAGAGACCCAGTACTTC
CDR3aa: CASSPSRETQYF
v_gene: TRBV28
d_gene: .
abundance: .
j_gene: TRBJ2-5